What follows are 25 T cell receptor beta chains derived from one specimen sequenced in a study of blood T cell repertoires in COVID-19 (dated by TCRdb to about 2020). The method was the immunoSEQ multiplex PCR assay. TCRdb re-hosts the immuneACCESS table, in-frame sequences only. Its copies lack some clones; in the studies checked, an unresolved V gene accounts for under half of them, and the cause for the rest is not known. The sample contains approximately 200,000 clones, 65% to 90% of them found a single time. Approximately 4% of the sample comes from the top ten. Sequenced material: PBMCs or T cells enriched from blood (not recorded which). The receptor source for this set is a woman aged 30 to 39 who had been exposed to COVID-19.

This chain uses TRBV15 with TRBJ2-3, with TRBD2 matching 13 bases. Losses at the gene ends were 0 bases for V and 0 bases for J; bases not matched to a gene: 6. Looked up from germline, CDR1 is LNHNV and CDR2 is YYDKDF (reference sequence). The CDR3 covers 19 residues. The CDR3 spells CATSRDWGLAGTSTDTQYF. The CDR3 DNA sequence: TGTGCCACCAGCAGAGATTGGGGACTAGCGGGGACTAGCACAGATACGCAGTATTTT.

V and J are TRBV5-1 and TRBJ1-3; 7 nucleotides align to TRBD1. With V trimmed by 0 bases and J by 3 bases, 3 bases remained unmatched. Germline CDR1 reads SGHRS; CDR2 reads YFSETQ. The CDR3 has 15 residues. The CDR3 bases are TGCGCCAGCAGCTTGGATAACAGGGGTGGAAACACCATATATTTT. Translated: CASSLDNRGGNTIYF.

This clone has a single count. This CDR3 reads CSAHAVGQFF. CDR3 coding DNA: TGCAGCGCCCATGCGGTCGGGCAGTTCTTC. J is TRBJ2-1 and V is TRBV29-1; no definite D call. This CDR3 has 10 amino acids. Germline CDR1 is SQVTM and CDR2 is ANQGSEA. V gave up 7 bases and J gave up 12 bases, with 13 bases separating them.

This chain links TRBV27 with TRBJ2-3; perhaps TRBD1 as D (6 bases). The V end lost 4 bases, the J end lost 8 bases, and 16 bases lay between the germline ends. The CDR3 consists of 14 residues. CDR1 MNHEY and CDR2 SMNVEV come from the germline V gene (reference sequence). The CDR3 DNA reads TGTGCCAGCAGTTCCCGGACAGCCCCAGCTACGCAGTATTTT. This encodes CASSSRTAPATQYF.

This chain joins TRBV7-3 and TRBJ1-1, with no clear D. The CDR3 consists of 14 residues. CDR1 is SGHTA and CDR2 is FQGTGA in the germline V gene. V lost 5 bases to trimming and J lost 1 base, with 11 bases between them. The CDR3 reads CASSPLAGNTEAFF. Here the CDR3 DNA reads TGTGCCAGCAGCCCCCTCGCGGGGAACACTGAAGCTTTCTTT.

This clone was seen a handful of times. This sequence joins TRBV5-8 and TRBJ2-3, with 12 bases fitting TRBD2. V was clipped by 4 bases and J by 5 bases; unmatched bases: 8. Germline V lookup: CDR1 SGHTS, CDR2 YDEGEE. This CDR3 has 16 residues. As DNA, the CDR3 is TGTGCCAGCAGCGTTTCTAGCGGGGGGGCGAGAGATACGCAGTATTTT. Translated, it gives CASSVSSGGARDTQYF.

This chain uses TRBV27 with TRBJ2-7, with D possibly TRBD2 on 6 matching bases. The CDR3 has 14 amino acids. CDR1 is MNHEY, CDR2 SMNVEV, per germline (reference sequence). With 5 bases removed from V and 0 bases from J, the gap between germline ends came to 11 bases. This CDR3 is CASSPFGSSYEQYF. CDR3 bases: TGTGCCAGCAGTCCGTTCGGGAGCTCCTACGAGCAGTACTTC.

The rearrangement links TRBV30 to TRBJ2-6; TRBD1 aligns across 10 bases. After removal of 8 bases from V and 0 bases from J, the junction contained 1 base not matched to a gene. Germline V gene data show CDR1 as GTSNPN and CDR2 as SVGIG (reference sequence). This CDR3 spans 14 amino acids. The CDR3 region has the DNA TGTGCCGGGACAGGGGCCTCTGGGGCCAACGTCCTGACTTTC. Protein sequence: CAGTGASGANVLTF.

V usage is TRBV6-2 or TRBV6-3 and J usage is TRBJ2-5; perhaps TRBD1 as D (6 bases). V dropped 4 bases and J dropped 5 bases, with 17 bases sitting between them. The CDR3 covers 15 residues. Germline CDR1 is MNHEY and CDR2 is SVGEGT. CDR3 protein: CASSSGHANGETQYF. In nucleotides, the CDR3 is TGTGCCAGCAGTTCGGGACACGCAAATGGCGAGACCCAGTACTTC.

V usage is TRBV7-9 and J usage is TRBJ1-6; 9 bases are shared with TRBD1. The CDR3 runs to 12 residues. From germline, CDR1 is SEHNR and CDR2 FQNEAQ (reference sequence). The V gene end was trimmed by 5 bases and the J gene end by 11 bases; junction bases not matched to a gene: 1. CDR3 residues: CASSRDRAPLHF. DNA for the CDR3: TGTGCCAGCAGCCGGGACAGGGCACCCCTCCACTTT.

V and J are TRBV11-2 and TRBJ2-3; 10 positions agree with TRBD2. The CDR3 has 18 residues. Germline V gives CDR1 SGHAT, CDR2 FQNNGV. The J segment lost 6 bases and the V segment lost 6 bases, leaving 18 bases of the junction unmatched. CDR3 loop: CASRATSGAPTWPDTQYF. The CDR3, as DNA: TGTGCCAGCAGAGCTACTAGCGGGGCACCTACCTGGCCGGATACGCAGTATTTT.

The chain joins TRBV2 to TRBJ1-6; D gene unclear. V lost 7 bases and J lost 0, with 13 bases in between. The CDR3 consists of 16 residues. Germline CDR1 SNHLY, CDR2 FYNNEI. CDR3 DNA sequence: TGTGCCAGCACATTGGGCATGAGCTCCTATAATTCACCCCTCCACTTT. It encodes CASTLGMSSYNSPLHF.

This clone showed up just once. V and J are TRBV11-2 and TRBJ1-6; 9 nucleotides match TRBD1. The CDR3 extends over 18 amino acids. The germline gives CDR1 SGHAT, CDR2 FQNNGV. J was trimmed by 0 bases and V by 5 bases; bases with no gene match: 8. CDR3 loop: CASSSYLGQGSYNSPLHF. The CDR3 DNA sequence: TGTGCCAGCAGCAGCTATTTGGGACAGGGCTCCTATAATTCACCCCTCCACTTT.

V and J are TRBV12-3 or TRBV12-4 and TRBJ2-7; 7 positions agree with TRBD1. Trimming cost V 4 bases and J 2 bases; bases outside gene matches: 2. This CDR3 has 13 residues. The CDR3: CASSYGTAYEQYF. In DNA form, the CDR3 reads TGTGCCAGCAGTTACGGGACAGCCTACGAGCAGTACTTC.

This chain joins TRBV9 and TRBJ1-2; D is uncertain. This CDR3 spans 13 amino acids. The V gene lost 4 bases and the J gene lost 5 bases, with 12 bases spanning the gap. The germline CDR1 and CDR2 sequences are SGDLS and YYNGEE. The CDR3 DNA reads TGTGCCAGCAGCCCCCTGGAGGGATATGGCTACACCTTC. This codes for CASSPLEGYGYTF.

The V call is TRBV5-1, the J call TRBJ1-1; 9 bases fit TRBD1. Germline CDR1 is SGHRS and CDR2 is YFSETQ. This CDR3 contains 15 residues. The V and J ends lost 3 bases and 5 bases, in that order; junction bases with no gene match: 8. For the CDR3, the DNA is TGCGCCAGCAGCTGGAACACAGGGGGCGGAACTGAAGCTTTCTTT. Translating gives CASSWNTGGGTEAFF.

The genes are TRBV19 and TRBJ2-4; D not certain. The V end was cut by 0 bases, the J end by 6 bases, with 12 bases between. The CDR3 loop spans 15 amino acids. CDR1 is LNHDA and CDR2 is SQIVND in the germline V gene (reference sequence). CDR3 nucleotides: TGTGCCAGTAGTATAGAAGGTCAGTCAGGAAACATTCAGTACTTC. Residues: CASSIEGQSGNIQYF.

The chain joins TRBV19 to TRBJ1-1, with D uncertain. V lost 3 bases, J lost 7 bases, and 9 bases lay in between. Germline-derived CDR1 and CDR2 are LNHDA and SQIVND (reference sequence). The CDR3 is 12 amino acids. For the CDR3, the DNA is TGTGCCAGTAGTATGAGACGCGGTGAAGCTTTCTTT. It yields the protein CASSMRRGEAFF.

This clone was picked up one time. J is TRBJ2-3 and V is TRBV4-2; the match to TRBD2 covers 7 bases. The V gene's germline CDR1 is LGHNA and CDR2 YNFKEQ. This CDR3 region has 15 residues. Trimming cost V 4 bases and J 3 bases; bases outside gene matches: 7. CDR3 sequence: CASSRRASGTDTQYF. CDR3 sequence (DNA): TGTGCCAGCAGCCGTCGGGCTAGCGGTACAGATACGCAGTATTTT.

The V call is TRBV10-2, the J call TRBJ2-2; weak D call: TRBD1 (6 bases). Trimming took off 7 bases at V and 1 base at J, with 10 bases between the two ends. Germline V lookup: CDR1 WSHSY, CDR2 SAAADI. The CDR3 has 14 amino acids. CDR3 sequence reads: CASTQDRNTGELFF. CDR3 sequence (DNA): TGCGCCAGCACCCAGGACAGGAACACCGGGGAGCTGTTTTTT.

The rearrangement uses TRBV10-3 and TRBJ1-2; D gene uncertain. V was pared by 5 bases and J by 7 bases, with 14 bases between. There are 13 residues in the CDR3. Germline V lookup: CDR1 ENHRY, CDR2 SYGVKD. DNA for the CDR3: TGTGCCATCAGTTCTACAGAACAGAGTGGCTACACCTTC. Translating it yields CAISSTEQSGYTF.

The gene calls are TRBV7-2 and TRBJ2-2; 10 positions match TRBD2. Germline V gene data show CDR1 as SGHTA and CDR2 as FQGNSA. The ends lost 10 bases at V and 1 base at J; junction bases unmatched: 3. The CDR3 spans 14 residues. The CDR3 region is CATRLAGNTGELFF. Written as DNA, the CDR3 is TGTGCCACCAGACTAGCGGGGAACACCGGGGAGCTGTTTTTT.

V and J are TRBV27 and TRBJ2-7; 8 nucleotides match TRBD1. The junction had 5 bases not matched to a gene; V was cut back by 6 bases and J by 7 bases. The CDR3 is 12 amino acids. From germline, CDR1 is MNHEY and CDR2 SMNVEV (reference sequence). CDR3 DNA sequence: TGTGCCAGCAGGACAGGGGCTAATGAGCAGTACTTC. Protein sequence: CASRTGANEQYF.

This chain links TRBV21-1 with TRBJ1-6. TRBV21-1 is a listed pseudogene. The CDR3 has 14 residues. The chain's CDR3 is CASSKPPGDSPLHF. The CDR3 DNA reads TGTGCCAGCAGCAAACCCCCGGGTGACTCACCCCTCCACTTT.

The V call is TRBV28, the J call TRBJ2-5; TRBD2 agrees at 12 bases. CDR1 and CDR2 (germline): MDHEN, SYDVKM. The junction had 2 bases not matched to a gene; V was cut back by 3 bases and J by 0 bases. This CDR3 spans 16 amino acids. This chain's CDR3 is CASSFRLAGDQETQYF. CDR3 in DNA: TGTGCCAGCAGTTTCAGACTAGCGGGGGACCAAGAGACCCAGTACTTC.